Detailed here is one TCR beta chain. These data come from a study of blood T cell repertoires in COVID-19. Method: immunoSEQ multiplex PCR; TCRdb's copy keeps in-frame clones and lacks some. The data show about 490,000 clones, approximately 83% seen once. V lost 4 bases and J lost 2; bases outside the gene matches: 1. Germline values: CDR1 LNHDA, CDR2 SQIVND (reference sequence). The CDR3 spans 14 residues. The clonotype was recovered from a human donor in a cohort sampled during active COVID-19. This chain connects TRBV19 to TRBJ2-3; 9 positions match TRBD2. Material for sequencing was peripheral blood. The DNA of the CDR3 is TGTGCCAGTAGTACTAGCGGGGCCACAGATACGCAGTATTTT. It specifies CASSTSGATDTQYF.